These T cell receptor beta chains were read from a single sample in a study of T cell repertoires in ileal Crohn's disease. TCRdb keeps only in-frame clones here, not all; method: immunoSEQ multiplex PCR. Of approximately 6,800 clones listed, around three quarters were seen once; the top ten hold about a sixth. The material sequenced was ileal tissue. The source of these receptors is an adult with Crohn's disease. CDR3s include the opening cysteine and the closing phenylalanine or tryptophan. Fields, in order: clone size, D gene, J gene, V gene, CDR3 protein, CDR3 DNA. A D gene is named only where the DNA matches it firmly. Part of the rows lack a size; the others show once, few, many or a class for expanded clones.

>NA|TRBD1|TRBJ1-2|TRBV5-1
CASSSDGTALYGYTF
TGCGCCAGCAGTTCTGACGGGACAGCACTCTATGGCTACACCTTC
>NA|NA|TRBJ1-3|TRBV7-9
CASSPQGTGNTIYF
TGTGCCAGCAGCCCCCAGGGAACTGGAAACACCATATATTTT
>NA|TRBD1|TRBJ1-6|TRBV11-3
CASSFNTGGGNSPLHF
TGTGCCAGCAGCTTTAACACAGGGGGCGGAAATTCACCCCTCCACTTT
>NA|TRBD1|TRBJ1-1|TRBV29-1
CSASDRGWYRNTEAFF
TGCAGCGCCAGCGACAGGGGATGGTACCGGAACACTGAAGCTTTCTTT
>few|TRBD1|TRBJ2-4|TRBV14
CASSQGPGQGLVKNIQYF
TGTGCCAGCAGCCAAGGTCCAGGACAGGGTTTGGTCAAAAACATTCAGTACTTC
>NA|TRBD2|TRBJ2-2|TRBV28
CASRLPPGLARTGELFF
TGTGCCAGCAGGCTACCGCCGGGACTAGCGCGGACCGGGGAGCTGTTTTTT
>few|TRBD1|TRBJ2-7|TRBV11-3
CASSLGQGGGEQYF
TGTGCCAGCAGCTTGGGACAGGGAGGTGGCGAGCAGTACTTC
>NA|TRBD2|TRBJ2-3|TRBV5-4
CASSLGGLAATDTQYF
TGTGCCAGCAGCTTGGGCGGACTAGCGGCCACAGATACGCAGTATTTT
>NA|TRBD1|TRBJ1-3|TRBV6-5
CASSYGTVSGNTIYF
TGTGCCAGCAGTTACGGGACAGTCTCTGGAAACACCATATATTTT
>NA|NA|TRBJ1-1|TRBV5-1
CASSPLRSPGENTEAFF
TGCGCCAGCAGCCCACTTCGGTCCCCAGGGGAAAACACTGAAGCTTTCTTT
>NA|NA|TRBJ1-2|TRBV11-3
CASSTWTERFNYGYTF
TGTGCCAGCAGCACCTGGACAGAAAGATTTAACTATGGCTACACCTTC
>NA|TRBD1|TRBJ1-3|TRBV5-4
CASSWGQAYSGNTIYF
TGTGCCAGCAGCTGGGGACAGGCCTACTCTGGAAACACCATATATTTT
>NA|TRBD1|TRBJ2-5|TRBV19
CASSFRQGDQETQYF
TGTGCCAGTAGTTTCAGACAGGGTGATCAAGAGACCCAGTACTTC
>few|NA|TRBJ1-3|TRBV5-4
CASSLGAGPGNTIYF
TGTGCCAGCAGCTTGGGGGCAGGGCCTGGAAACACCATATATTTT
>NA|TRBD1|TRBJ1-4|TRBV7-9
CASSPGQGGEKLFF
TGTGCCAGCAGCCCCGGACAGGGTGGTGAAAAACTGTTTTTT
>NA|NA|TRBJ2-1|TRBV6-5
CASSARYNEQFF
TGTGCCAGCAGCGCCAGGTACAATGAGCAGTTCTTC
>NA|TRBD2|TRBJ2-3|TRBV4-1
CASSQGLAGDTQYF
TGCGCCAGCAGCCAAGGACTAGCCGGGGATACGCAGTATTTT
>NA|TRBD1|TRBJ1-2|TRBV6-1
CASSETLTGGFDGYTF
TGTGCCAGCAGTGAAACATTGACAGGGGGGTTCGATGGCTACACCTTC
>NA|NA|TRBJ2-1|TRBV15
CATSRPGQSQFF
TGTGCCACCAGCAGACCCGGACAGAGCCAGTTCTTC
>NA|NA|TRBJ1-2|TRBV7-9
CASSLRVGRGGYGYTF
TGTGCCAGCAGCTTAAGGGTTGGTCGAGGGGGCTATGGCTACACCTTC
>NA|TRBD2|TRBJ2-7|TRBV7-2
CASSLGLAGGEQYF
TGTGCCAGCAGCTTAGGACTAGCGGGGGGCGAGCAGTACTTC
>NA|NA|TRBJ1-1|TRBV11-3
CASSYRTVMNTEAFF
TGTGCCAGCAGCTACCGGACAGTAATGAACACTGAAGCTTTCTTT
>NA|TRBD2|TRBJ2-7|TRBV7-3
CASSLEIAGGREQYF
TGTGCCAGCAGCTTAGAGATAGCGGGGGGGCGTGAGCAGTACTTC
>NA|NA|TRBJ2-5|TRBV2
CATKREAETQYF
TGTGCCACTAAACGTGAGGCGGAGACCCAGTACTTC
>medium-sized|NA|TRBJ2-3|TRBV6-6
CASSYSAGSTDTQYF
TGTGCCAGCAGTTACTCCGCAGGTAGCACAGATACGCAGTATTTT
>few|NA|TRBJ1-1|TRBV29-1
CSVRGREIGAFF
TGCAGCGTTCGCGGACGGGAAATTGGAGCTTTCTTT
>NA|NA|TRBJ1-1|TRBV2
CASSEGTGRTEAFF
TGTGCCAGCAGTGAGGGCACCGGTCGCACTGAAGCTTTCTTT
>NA|TRBD1|TRBJ1-1|TRBV5-1
CASMEQGGTEAFF
TGCGCCAGCATGGAACAGGGGGGGACTGAAGCTTTCTTT
>NA|TRBD1|TRBJ2-5|TRBV7-3
CASSQDRGRGRETQYF
TGTGCCAGCAGCCAAGACAGGGGGCGAGGGAGAGAGACCCAGTACTTC
>few|NA|TRBJ2-3|TRBV7-2
CASGYGGLYTDTQYF
TGTGCCTCTGGATACGGGGGGCTATACACAGATACGCAGTATTTT
>medium-sized|TRBD1|TRBJ1-2|TRBV6-5
CASSYMPHRGYGYTF
TGTGCCAGCAGTTATATGCCCCACAGGGGGTATGGCTACACCTTC
>NA|NA|TRBJ1-2|TRBV7-2
CASSPRQPYGYTF
TGTGCCAGCAGCCCCCGACAGCCTTATGGCTACACCTTC
>NA|NA|TRBJ2-5|TRBV7-8
CASSRGETQYF
TGTGCCAGCAGCCGCGGAGAGACCCAGTACTTC